This T cell receptor (beta chain) appears in the sequencing data of a study of cytomegalovirus exposure and HLA in healthy donors. A note on this clone: As yet, its antigen is unknown.

Between the trimmed V and J ends, which lost 1 base and 2 bases, there was a span of 10 bases. The CDR3 has 15 amino acids. The germline gives CDR1 SGDLS, CDR2 YYNGEE. Primers included in the PCR were 60 Vbeta and 13 Jbeta primers. Assay used: immunoSEQ multiplex PCR; TCRdb lists only in-frame clones, some missing. The profile shows 75,000 to 100,000 clones, 65% to 80% of them singletons. Study-level findings and limits: Looking again later, the authors saw that most CMV-associated TCR beta chains seemed HLA-restricted. Most TCR sequences were rare, but some public TCRs occurred in many donors. Trimming of TCR beta V- and J-genes showed a link, identified in a later analysis, to a missense DCLRE1C variant.

The specimen was PBMCs. This receptor was taken from a man in his sixties in good health and CMV-seropositive. The chain combines TRBV9 with TRBJ2-1, with D tentatively TRBD1 (6 bases). As DNA, the CDR3 is TGTGCCAGCAGCGTACTAGGGGGAACCTACAATGAGCAGTTCTTC. Its protein is CASSVLGGTYNEQFF.